One sample yielded the 24 T cell receptor beta chains listed below, sequenced in a study of CD8+CD57+ T cells in acquired aplastic anemia (dated by TCRdb to the late 2010s). The sequencer was an Illumina HiSeq 2000. Genomic DNA was used as template for profiling of TCR beta VDJ combinations and CDR3 sequences. TCRdb took the public reads, trimmed them with fastp at Q25, ran MiXCR for clone calling and kept in-frame beta chains. Every distinct CDR3 protein forms one entry, paired with its most common genes and DNA. The sample table records approximately 200,000 distinct CDR3 sequences; about half of these occur just once. Of the sample, 20% falls within the top ten clones. Patients chosen for sequencing had shown expansion of CD8+CD57+ cells by flow cytometry. Sequencing input: sorted CD4+, CD8+, or CD8+CD57+ T cells (not recorded which) from PBMCs. These receptors were taken from a human donor with aplastic anemia.

The rearrangement uses TRBV12-3 or TRBV12-4 and TRBJ1-2; TRBD1 agrees at 7 bases. V gave up 6 bases and J gave up 8 bases; unmatched junction bases: 9. The CDR3 length is 13 residues. The CDR3 loop is CASSPTGPGGYTF. DNA for the CDR3: TGTGCCAGCAGCCCGACAGGGCCGGGAGGCTACACCTTC.

This clonotype occurred many times. The rearrangement uses TRBV7-9 and TRBJ1-6; tentatively, D is TRBD1 (5 bases). Germline V lookup: CDR1 SEHNR, CDR2 FQNEAQ (reference sequence). Trimming cost V 1 base and J 8 bases, with 9 bases left between them. The CDR3 runs 14 residues. The CDR3 reads CASSLGRDDSPLHF. The CDR3 region has the DNA TGTGCCAGCAGCTTAGGCAGGGATGATTCACCCCTCCACTTT.

This clonotype came up many times. This chain connects TRBV2 to TRBJ1-1; 7 nucleotides line up with TRBD1. The CDR3 consists of 14 residues. Trimming cost V 2 bases and J 4 bases; bases outside gene matches: 4. From germline, CDR1 is SNHLY and CDR2 FYNNEI. The CDR3 is CASSETGTATEAFF. The CDR3 DNA reads as TGTGCCAGCAGTGAAACCGGGACAGCCACTGAAGCTTTCTTT.

The CDR3 DNA follows: TGTGCCATCAGTGAGATAGCGGGGGGGCCAGGAGGGGAGACCCAGTACTTC. Protein product: CAISEIAGGPGGETQYF. The chain links TRBV10-3 to TRBJ2-5; 11 bases fit TRBD2. Per germline, CDR1 ENHRY and CDR2 SYGVKD. Germline trimming cut 2 bases from V and 5 bases from J; bases unmatched to any gene: 10. This CDR3 spans 17 amino acids.

This clonotype turned up a few times. This chain joins TRBV5-6 and TRBJ2-1; 9 nucleotides agree with TRBD2. CDR3 length: 15 residues. The germline V gene has CDR1 SGHDT and CDR2 YYEEEE. Losses at the gene ends were 3 bases for V and 10 bases for J; bases not matched to a gene: 11. For the CDR3, the DNA is TGTGCCAGCAGCTGGGGGACTAGCTCCCTCTCAGAGCAGTTCTTC. Translation: CASSWGTSSLSEQFF.

This clonotype was seen repeatedly, ten times or more. The chain couples TRBV7-2 to TRBJ1-1; D gene unclear. Trimming took off 5 bases at V and 0 bases at J, with 7 bases between the two ends. The CDR3 is made up of 13 amino acids. Germline CDR1 and CDR2: SGHTA and FQGNSA. CDR3 protein: CASSVVLNTEAFF. DNA for the CDR3: TGTGCCAGCAGCGTAGTTCTGAACACTGAAGCTTTCTTT.

V is TRBV19 and J is TRBJ1-2, with 9 nucleotides matching TRBD1. Germline V gives CDR1 LNHDA, CDR2 SQIVND (reference sequence). The CDR3 loop spans 13 amino acids. V trimming: 4 bases; J trimming: 6 bases; junction bases outside the gene matches: 3. CDR3 DNA: TGTGCCAGTAGTAGGGACAGGGACAATGGCTACACCTTC. It specifies CASSRDRDNGYTF.

This clonotype has a handful of counts. The chain links TRBV20-1 to TRBJ2-5, with D perhaps TRBD1 (5 bases). The CDR3 is made up of 12 amino acids. Germline V gene sequence: CDR1 DFQATT, CDR2 SNEGSKA (reference sequence). V lost 3 bases to trimming and J lost 5 bases, with 10 bases between them. The CDR3 spells CSASMGLETQYF. The DNA of the CDR3 is TGCAGTGCTAGTATGGGGCTGGAGACCCAGTACTTC.

This clonotype has a count of ten or more. The chain links TRBV5-1 to TRBJ2-1; D unresolved. V was cut by 7 bases and J by 0 bases, with 11 bases left in between. The CDR3 totals 14 residues. The germline V gene has CDR1 SGHRS and CDR2 YFSETQ. CDR3 in amino acids: CASGTASSYNEQFF. The CDR3 DNA sequence: TGCGCCAGCGGAACCGCGAGCTCCTACAATGAGCAGTTCTTC.

The gene calls are TRBV10-1 and TRBJ1-6; 7 nucleotides match TRBD1. Germline V gene data show CDR1 as WNHNN and CDR2 as SYGVQD (reference sequence). The CDR3 runs to 15 residues. The V and J ends lost 8 bases and 2 bases, in that order; junction bases with no gene match: 6. CDR3 sequence (DNA): TGCGCCAGCGACCCGACAGGGCCCTATAATTCACCCCTCCACTTT. Amino acids: CASDPTGPYNSPLHF.

This clonotype was recorded many times. The gene calls are TRBV20-1 and TRBJ2-7, with D perhaps being TRBD1 or TRBD2 (5 bases each). V dropped 0 bases and J dropped 5 bases, with 23 bases sitting between them. The germline V gene encodes CDR1 DFQATT and CDR2 SNEGSKA (reference sequence). The CDR3 sequence is 17 residues long. DNA of the CDR3: TGCAGTGCTAGAGATGGGGCCCGAGGGGCCGGGTTCGACGAGCAGTACTTC. This encodes CSARDGARGAGFDEQYF.

With respect to this clonotype: A much larger clone lies one base from this, so it may be a read error. The CDR3 DNA follows: TGTGCCAGTAGTATAGTTGAGACAACGATGAACATTGAAGCTTTCTTT. It encodes CASSIVETTMNIEAFF. V and J are TRBV19 and TRBJ1-1, with D uncertain. This CDR3 is built from 16 residues. Looked up from germline, CDR1 is LNHDA and CDR2 is SQIVND (reference sequence).

This clonotype was observed at least ten times. Mismatch with germline at one junction end may stem from a read error. The genes are TRBV4-1 and TRBJ2-7; tentatively, D is TRBD2 (6 bases). The CDR3 consists of 12 residues. In germline, CDR1 is MGHRA, CDR2 YSYEKL. The DNA of the CDR3 is TGCGCCAGCAGCCAAGAGGAGGGCCGTCTCGACTTC. Encoded protein: CASSQEEGRLDF.

The chain combines TRBV29-1 with TRBJ2-5; perhaps TRBD1 as D (5 bases). CDR3 length: 12 amino acids. The germline gives CDR1 SQVTM, CDR2 ANQGSEA. V lost 4 bases to trimming and J lost 1 base, with 7 bases between them. DNA of the CDR3: TGCAGCGTTGGGGGCACCCAAGAGACCCAGTACTTC. Encoded protein: CSVGGTQETQYF.

This clonotype was counted a few times. The rearrangement links TRBV28 to TRBJ1-5, with D perhaps matching TRBD1 (6 bases). Per germline, CDR1 MDHEN and CDR2 SYDVKM. The CDR3 spans 14 residues. The V and J ends lost 1 base and 5 bases respectively, with 9 bases between them. CDR3 protein: CASSLSQGYQPQHF. In DNA, the CDR3 is TGTGCCAGCAGTTTATCACAGGGTTATCAGCCCCAGCATTTT.

This clonotype was seen a handful of times. J is TRBJ1-6 and V is TRBV10-3; the D is unclear. Trimming pared 8 bases from V and 8 bases from J, leaving 10 bases between. The germline CDR1 and CDR2 sequences are ENHRY and SYGVKD. CDR3 length: 12 residues. CDR3: CAIGYMDSPLHF. CDR3 in DNA: TGTGCCATCGGCTACATGGATTCACCCCTCCACTTT.

This clonotype was counted many times. The chain employs TRBV4-1 and TRBJ2-7; 10 bases are a match to TRBD1. Germline trimming cut 0 bases from V and 0 bases from J; bases unmatched to any gene: 11. Germline V gene lookup returns CDR1 MGHRA and CDR2 YSYEKL. This CDR3 region has 19 residues. CDR3 coding DNA: TGCGCCAGCAGCCAAGATCCTCTGGACCGGGACAGGGGCTCCTACGAGCAGTACTTC. This gives the protein CASSQDPLDRDRGSYEQYF.

The rearrangement links TRBV10-3 to TRBJ2-1; D gene unclear. Trimming left V 0 bases short and J 4 bases short, with 4 bases between. Germline V CDR1 and CDR2: ENHRY, SYGVKD. The CDR3 contains 13 residues. CDR3 sequence (DNA): TGTGCCATCAGTGAGTCTTTGTACAATGAGCAGTTCTTC. Translated, it gives CAISESLYNEQFF.

This clonotype was observed at least ten times. The rearrangement joins TRBV5-1 to TRBJ2-3; the match to TRBD2 covers 9 bases. Trimming cost V 0 bases and J 4 bases; bases outside gene matches: 3. The CDR3 is made up of 15 amino acids. CDR1 is SGHRS, CDR2 YFSETQ, per germline. CDR3 coding DNA: TGCGCCAGCAGCTTGGGGACTAGCGTGTCAGATACGCAGTATTTT. Translated: CASSLGTSVSDTQYF.

This clonotype was picked up many times. V gene TRBV28 combines with J gene TRBJ2-3; 7 bases are a match to TRBD2. Germline CDR1 and CDR2: MDHEN and SYDVKM. V was pared by 7 bases and J by 2 bases, with 6 bases of the junction left unmatched. CDR3 length: 14 amino acids. The CDR3 sequence is CASIRSGYTDTQYF. In nucleotides, the CDR3 is TGTGCCAGCATCCGTAGCGGGTACACAGATACGCAGTATTTT. The full variable domain, rest sourced from reference TRBV28 and TRBJ2-3, is DVKVTQSSRYLVKRTGEKVFLECVQDMDHENMFWYRQDPGLGLRLIYFSYDVKMKEKGDIPEGYSVSREKKERFSLILESASTNQTSMYLCASIRSGYTDTQYFGPGTRLTVL.

This clonotype was detected ten times or more. V and J are TRBV5-4 and TRBJ2-7; 16 nucleotides line up with TRBD2. This CDR3 is 17 amino acids long. Per the germline V gene, CDR1 is SGHNT and CDR2 is YYREEE (reference sequence). Losses at the gene ends were 5 bases for V and 0 bases for J; bases not matched to a gene: 5. The CDR3 DNA is TGTGCCAGCAGTATGGGGACTAGCGGGGGGGTCTCCTACGAGCAGTACTTC. Amino acids: CASSMGTSGGVSYEQYF.

The V gene is TRBV7-9, the J gene TRBJ1-6, with a weak D call TRBD1 (6 bases). V lost 3 bases and J lost 10, with 13 bases in between. Germline lookup yields CDR1 SEHNR and CDR2 FQNEAQ (reference sequence). The CDR3 runs 14 residues. CDR3 in amino acids: CASSFRGGGSPLHF. The CDR3, as DNA: TGTGCCAGCAGCTTCAGGGGAGGAGGGTCACCCCTCCACTTT. Combining the CDR3 with reference TRBV7-9 and TRBJ1-6 gives the whole variable domain DTGVSQNPRHKITKRGQNVTFRCDPISEHNRLYWYRQTLGQGPEFLTYFQNEAQLEKSRLLSDRFSAERPKGSFSTLEIQRTEQGDSAMYLCASSFRGGGSPLHFGNGTRLTVT.

There are many counts of this clonotype. This chain links TRBV20-1 with TRBJ2-5, with D perhaps TRBD1 (6 bases). The V end was cut by 4 bases, the J end by 1 base, with 13 bases between. Per germline, CDR1 DFQATT and CDR2 SNEGSKA (reference sequence). This CDR3 comprises 14 residues. CDR3 amino acids: CSAIHRVLQETQYF. Written as DNA, the CDR3 is TGCAGTGCTATACACAGGGTCCTCCAAGAGACCCAGTACTTC.

The rearrangement uses TRBV6-5 and TRBJ1-2; 7 bases map to TRBD1. The CDR3 is 13 residues long. V gave up 6 bases and J gave up 5 bases; unmatched junction bases: 6. CDR1 is MNHEY, CDR2 SVGAGI, per germline. As DNA, the CDR3 is TGTGCCAGCAGGGGGGACAGACTATATGGCTACACCTTC. Translated, it gives CASRGDRLYGYTF.